Here is one T cell receptor beta chain with its context. Its specificity is not known. The data were taken from a study of beta chain features in type 1 diabetes. At the level of the study: Healthy donors and patients had similar age, gender and cell yields. Study findings and constraints: Within patients, naive, central memory and Treg TCRB repertoires seemed more similar than within healthy donors. In every one of the four CD4+ subsets, TCRB CDR3s were moderately but significantly shorter in Type 1 diabetes patients.

Germline V CDR1 and CDR2: GTSNPN, SVGIG (reference sequence). CDR3 length: 13 residues. V lost 8 bases and J 5 bases, leaving 17 bases between the germline ends. Since all of the isolated RNA was reverse transcribed, expressed TCRB transcripts were what got sequenced. Profiled with immunoSEQ multiplex PCR; TCRdb holds only in-frame clones, not every one. The sample includes hundreds of thousands of clones, about 29% of them seen just once. Material for sequencing was naive CD4+ T cells from blood. V is TRBV30 and J is TRBJ2-3; TRBD1 is a possible D gene (6 bases). This TCR derives from a man between 18 and 35 years old in good health. In DNA, the CDR3 is TGTGCCAGATCAAGAGGGGGTGGAGATACGCAGTATTTT. Translating it yields CARSRGGGDTQYF. The full variable domain, with the rest looked up from reference TRBV30 and TRBJ2-3, is SQTIHQWPATLVQPVGSPLSLECTVEGTSNPNLYWYRQAAGRGLQLLFYSVGIGQISSEVPQNLSASRPQDRQFILSSKKLLLSDSGFYLCARSRGGGDTQYFGPGTRLTVL.